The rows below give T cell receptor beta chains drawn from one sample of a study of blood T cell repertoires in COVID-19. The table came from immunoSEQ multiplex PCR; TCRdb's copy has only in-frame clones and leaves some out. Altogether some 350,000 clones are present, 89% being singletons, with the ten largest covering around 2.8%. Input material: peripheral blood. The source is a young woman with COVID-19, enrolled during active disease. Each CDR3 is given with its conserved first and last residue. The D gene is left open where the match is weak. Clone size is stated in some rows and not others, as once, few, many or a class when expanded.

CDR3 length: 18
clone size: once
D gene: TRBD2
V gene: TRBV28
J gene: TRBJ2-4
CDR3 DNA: TGTGCCAGCAGTTCTACCCTCAGGCGGGGGGCAGCCAAAAACATTCAGTACTTC
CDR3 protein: CASSSTLRRGAAKNIQYF

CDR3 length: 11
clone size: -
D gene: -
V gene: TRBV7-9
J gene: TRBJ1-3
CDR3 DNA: TGTGCCAGCGTCAGGGGAAACACCATATATTTT
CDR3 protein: CASVRGNTIYF

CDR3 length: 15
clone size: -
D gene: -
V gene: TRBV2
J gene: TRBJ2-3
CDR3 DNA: TGTGCCAGCAGTGAAGGGGGAACGGGAGTAGATACGCAGTATTTT
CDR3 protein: CASSEGGTGVDTQYF

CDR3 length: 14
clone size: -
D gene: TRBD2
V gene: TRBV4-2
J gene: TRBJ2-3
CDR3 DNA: TGTGCCAGCAGCCTCCCGGGGGGACCAGATACGCAGTATTTT
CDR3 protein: CASSLPGGPDTQYF

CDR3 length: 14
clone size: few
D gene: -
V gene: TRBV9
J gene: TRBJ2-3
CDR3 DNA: TGTGCCAGCAGCGTTACCGGGAGCACAGATACGCAGTATTTT
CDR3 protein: CASSVTGSTDTQYF

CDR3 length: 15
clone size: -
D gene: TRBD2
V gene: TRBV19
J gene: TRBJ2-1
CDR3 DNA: TGTGCCAGTAGTATCGGGGGGGAGGCGGTCAATGAGCAGTTCTTC
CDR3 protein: CASSIGGEAVNEQFF

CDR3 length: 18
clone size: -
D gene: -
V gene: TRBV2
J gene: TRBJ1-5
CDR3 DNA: TGTGCCAGCAGTGAAGATGGGTGGGGCAGGGATAGCAATCAGCCCCAGCATTTT
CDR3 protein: CASSEDGWGRDSNQPQHF

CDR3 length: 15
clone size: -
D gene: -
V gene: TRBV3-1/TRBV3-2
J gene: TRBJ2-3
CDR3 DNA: TGTGCCAGCAGCCTGTTAGGCGGGGACACAGATACGCAGTATTTT
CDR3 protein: CASSLLGGDTDTQYF

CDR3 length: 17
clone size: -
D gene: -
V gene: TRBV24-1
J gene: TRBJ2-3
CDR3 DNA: TGTGCCACCAGTGATTCGGGACTCCGGAGGCACACAGATACGCAGTATTTT
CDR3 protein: CATSDSGLRRHTDTQYF

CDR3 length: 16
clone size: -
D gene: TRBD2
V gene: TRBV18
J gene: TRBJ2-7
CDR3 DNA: TGTGCCAGCTCAGCGCGTACGGGGAGGGGCCGCGGCGAGCAGTACTTC
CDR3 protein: CASSARTGRGRGEQYF

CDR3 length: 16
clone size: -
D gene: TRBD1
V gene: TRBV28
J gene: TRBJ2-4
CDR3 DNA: TGTGCCAGCACCACCCCCCTGGGACAGGATAGGAACATTCAGTACTTC
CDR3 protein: CASTTPLGQDRNIQYF

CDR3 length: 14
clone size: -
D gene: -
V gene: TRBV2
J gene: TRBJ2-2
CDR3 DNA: TGTGCCAGCAACGGCCAGGGTCACACCGGGGAGCTGTTTTTT
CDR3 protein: CASNGQGHTGELFF

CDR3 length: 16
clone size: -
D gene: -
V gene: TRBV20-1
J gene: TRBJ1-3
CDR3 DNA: TGCAGTGCTAGTCCCTCGAGGCATTTCTCTGGAAACACCATATATTTT
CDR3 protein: CSASPSRHFSGNTIYF

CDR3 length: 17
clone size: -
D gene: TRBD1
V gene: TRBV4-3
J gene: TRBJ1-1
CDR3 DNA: TGCGCCAGCAGCCGCAACGGGGGACAGGGGGAGAACACTGAAGCTTTCTTT
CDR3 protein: CASSRNGGQGENTEAFF

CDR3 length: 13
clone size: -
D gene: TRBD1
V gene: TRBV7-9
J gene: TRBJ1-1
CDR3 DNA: TGTGCCAGCAGCTACAGGGGCGGCACTGAAGCTTTCTTT
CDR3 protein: CASSYRGGTEAFF

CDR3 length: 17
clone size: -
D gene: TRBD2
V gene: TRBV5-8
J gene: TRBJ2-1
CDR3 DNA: TGTGCCAGCAGCTTGAGGGGTTCTATGCGGGGGGGTTCTGAGCAGTTCTTC
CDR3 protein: CASSLRGSMRGGSEQFF

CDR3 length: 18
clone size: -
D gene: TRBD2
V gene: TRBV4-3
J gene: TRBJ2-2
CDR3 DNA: TGCGCCAGCAGCCAAGAACCACTAGCGGGGGCAAACACCGGGGAGCTGTTTTTT
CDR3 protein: CASSQEPLAGANTGELFF

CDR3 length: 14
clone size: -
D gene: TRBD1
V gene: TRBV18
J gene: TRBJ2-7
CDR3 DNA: TGTGCCAGCTCCGGGACAGGGGTCCACAGCGAGCAGTACTTC
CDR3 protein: CASSGTGVHSEQYF

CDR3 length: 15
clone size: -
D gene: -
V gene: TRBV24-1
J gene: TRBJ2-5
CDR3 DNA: TGTGCCACCAGTGATTTGAGCAACGTAATAGAGACCCAGTACTTC
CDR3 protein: CATSDLSNVIETQYF

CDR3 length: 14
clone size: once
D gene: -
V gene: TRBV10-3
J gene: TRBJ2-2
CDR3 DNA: TGTGCCATCAGTGAGTCGAGGGGGAGCGGGGAGCTGTTTTTT
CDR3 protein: CAISESRGSGELFF

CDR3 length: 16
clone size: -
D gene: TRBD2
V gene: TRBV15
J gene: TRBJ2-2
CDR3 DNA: TGTGCCACCAGAAACGGGAGGGCCATTCTCCCCGGGGAGCTGTTTTTT
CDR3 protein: CATRNGRAILPGELFF

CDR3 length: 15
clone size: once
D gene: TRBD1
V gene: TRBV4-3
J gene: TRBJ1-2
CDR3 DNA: TGCGCCAGCAGCCAAGGACAGGGCGATTACTATGGCTACACCTTC
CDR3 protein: CASSQGQGDYYGYTF

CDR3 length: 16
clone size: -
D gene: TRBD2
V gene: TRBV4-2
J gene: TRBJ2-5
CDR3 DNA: TGTGCCAGCAGCCCGGCTCTGGCGGGGGGGCAAGAGACCCAGTACTTC
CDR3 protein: CASSPALAGGQETQYF

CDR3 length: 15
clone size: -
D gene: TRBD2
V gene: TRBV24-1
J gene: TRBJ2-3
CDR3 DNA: TGTGCCACCAGTGATTTCGGACTAGCGGGGGATACGCAGTATTTT
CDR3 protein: CATSDFGLAGDTQYF

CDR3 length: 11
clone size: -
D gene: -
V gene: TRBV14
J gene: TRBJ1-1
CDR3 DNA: TGTGCCAGCAGGGCGGGCACTGAAGCTTTCTTT
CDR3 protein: CASRAGTEAFF

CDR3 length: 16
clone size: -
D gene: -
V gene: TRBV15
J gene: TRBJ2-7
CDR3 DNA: TGTGCCACCAGCAGAGAATCGGCAGGGGCATACTACGAGCAGTACTTC
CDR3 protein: CATSRESAGAYYEQYF